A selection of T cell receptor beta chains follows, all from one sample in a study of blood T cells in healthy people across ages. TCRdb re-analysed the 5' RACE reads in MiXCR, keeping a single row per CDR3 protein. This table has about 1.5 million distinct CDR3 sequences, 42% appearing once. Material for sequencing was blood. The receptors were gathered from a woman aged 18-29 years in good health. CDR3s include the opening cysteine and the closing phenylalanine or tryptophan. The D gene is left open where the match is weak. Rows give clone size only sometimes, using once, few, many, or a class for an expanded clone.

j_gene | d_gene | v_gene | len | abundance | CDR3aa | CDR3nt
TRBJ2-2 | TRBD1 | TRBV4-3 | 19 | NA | CASSREALTGTVNTGELFF | TGCGCCAGCAGCCGAGAGGCGTTGACCGGGACAGTAAACACCGGGGAGCTGTTTTTT
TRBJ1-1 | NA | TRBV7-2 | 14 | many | CASSFGQSNTEAFF | TGTGCCAGCAGCTTCGGACAGTCGAACACTGAAGCTTTCTTT
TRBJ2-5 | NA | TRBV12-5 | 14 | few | CASGKRDYQETQYF | TGTGCTAGTGGCAAACGGGACTACCAAGAGACCCAGTACTTC
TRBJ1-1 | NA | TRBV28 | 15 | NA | CASNPGGGGYTEAFF | TGTGCCAGCAATCCCGGGGGCGGAGGGTACACTGAAGCTTTCTTT
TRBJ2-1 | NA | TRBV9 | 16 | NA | CASSVMFSGSYNEQFF | TGTGCCAGCAGCGTGATGTTTAGCGGATCCTACAATGAGCAGTTCTTC
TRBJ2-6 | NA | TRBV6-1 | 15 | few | CASSESQGGANVLTF | TGTGCCAGCAGTGAAAGTCAGGGGGGGGCCAACGTCCTGACTTTC
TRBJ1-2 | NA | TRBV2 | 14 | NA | CASSDLLGSYGYTF | TGTGCCAGCAGTGATCTCCTTGGGAGCTATGGCTACACCTTC
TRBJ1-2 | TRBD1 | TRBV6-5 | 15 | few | CASTGSRGPSYGYTF | TGTGCCAGCACGGGGAGTAGGGGGCCGTCCTATGGCTACACCTTC
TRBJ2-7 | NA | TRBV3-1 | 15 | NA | CASSQDPGYAYEQYF | TGTGCCAGCAGCCAAGATCCCGGGTATGCCTACGAGCAGTACTTC
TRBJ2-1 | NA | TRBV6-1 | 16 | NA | CASSALTRLGNNEQFF | TGTGCCAGCAGTGCACTCACTAGATTGGGAAACAATGAGCAGTTCTTC
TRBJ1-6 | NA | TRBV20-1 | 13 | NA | CSARGGFDSPLHF | TGCAGTGCTAGAGGGGGGTTTGATTCACCCCTCCACTTT
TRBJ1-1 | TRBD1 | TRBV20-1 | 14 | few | CSARGGQGGTEAFF | TGCAGTGCTAGGGGGGGACAGGGGGGCACTGAAGCTTTCTTT